The clone carrying this TCR beta chain was seen at least ten times. Its antigen is undetermined. Everyone who donated was a healthy Caucasian. The entry originates in a study of identical twins. Study results and limitations: Out-of-frame beta chain sequences displayed weaker excess sharing between twins.

One entry per CDR3 protein results from TCRdb running MiXCR on the 5' RACE reads. The table has 690,000 or so distinct CDR3 sequences, around 8.3% seen once. This same sample was also part of a study on yellow fever vaccine responses in identical twins.

Sequencing input: PBMCs. The clonotype originates from a woman in her late teens or twenties in good health.

The CDR3 DNA sequence: TGCGCCAGCAGCTTGTGGGCAGGTAACACTGAAGCTTTCTTT. This encodes CASSLWAGNTEAFF. The genes are TRBV5-1 and TRBJ1-1, with unresolved D. This CDR3 spans 14 amino acids. Germline V gene lookup returns CDR1 SGHRS and CDR2 YFSETQ. Trimming cost V 1 base and J 2 bases, with 9 bases left between them.